A selection of T cell receptor beta chains follows, all from one sample in a study of blood T cell repertoires in COVID-19. Assay used: immunoSEQ multiplex PCR; TCRdb lists only in-frame clones, some missing. The sample has approximately 300,000 clones; 70% to 90% are singletons. Material: PBMCs or T cells enriched from blood (not recorded which). The receptors were sampled from a woman in her thirties who had recovered from COVID-19. Both conserved end residues are part of each CDR3. A D gene is named only where the DNA matches it firmly. Rows give clone size only sometimes, using once, few, many, or a class for an expanded clone.

size,D,J,V,CDR3,DNA
NA,NA,TRBJ1-6,TRBV9,CASTRTETNSPLHF,TGTGCCAGCACCAGGACAGAGACTAATTCACCCCTCCACTTT
NA,TRBD2,TRBJ2-1,TRBV11-2,CASSSAGGGPYEQFF,TGTGCCAGCAGCTCCGCAGGCGGGGGGCCCTATGAGCAGTTCTTC
NA,NA,TRBJ1-1,TRBV9,CASSASGAMNTEAFF,TGTGCCAGCAGCGCCTCGGGAGCGATGAACACTGAAGCTTTCTTT
NA,TRBD2,TRBJ2-5,TRBV3-1/TRBV3-2,CASSPPASGGWETQYF,TGTGCCAGCAGCCCTCCCGCCAGCGGGGGTTGGGAGACCCAGTACTTC
NA,TRBD1,TRBJ2-1,TRBV6-5,CASSYSGTGDPEQFF,TGTGCCAGCAGTTACTCGGGGACAGGGGACCCTGAGCAGTTCTTC
NA,TRBD2,TRBJ2-5,TRBV4-3,CASSQDLAGGPGETQYF,TGCGCCAGCAGCCAGGATTTAGCGGGGGGGCCGGGGGAGACCCAGTACTTC
NA,NA,TRBJ2-7,TRBV11-2,CASSFTGYSEQYF,TGTGCCAGCAGCTTTACAGGGTACAGCGAGCAGTACTTC
NA,NA,TRBJ1-1,TRBV5-1,CASSLPPWGRPEAFF,TGCGCCAGCAGCCTCCCACCGTGGGGGCGGCCAGAAGCTTTCTTT
NA,TRBD1,TRBJ1-4,TRBV2,CASTAGRGPEKLFF,TGTGCCAGCACCGCCGGGAGGGGGCCTGAAAAACTGTTTTTT
NA,NA,TRBJ1-1,TRBV29-1,CSVEGGQPNTEAFF,TGCAGCGTTGAGGGCGGACAGCCGAACACTGAAGCTTTCTTT
NA,NA,TRBJ2-7,TRBV19,CASSKGGGITPYEQYF,TGTGCCAGTAGTAAAGGGGGGGGAATAACCCCCTACGAGCAGTACTTC
NA,NA,TRBJ2-3,TRBV14,CASSQGPGILDTQYF,TGTGCCAGCAGCCAAGGGCCCGGGATTCTAGATACGCAGTATTTT
NA,NA,TRBJ1-1,TRBV6-5,CASSYSGGTEAFF,TGTGCCAGCAGTTACTCGGGGGGCACTGAAGCTTTCTTT
NA,NA,TRBJ2-3,TRBV2,CASPDSPNTDTQYF,TGTGCCAGCCCGGACAGTCCAAACACAGATACGCAGTATTTT
few,TRBD1,TRBJ2-3,TRBV6-1,CASSDRTGSDTQYF,TGTGCCAGCAGTGACCGGACAGGATCAGATACGCAGTATTTT
NA,NA,TRBJ2-2,TRBV3-1/TRBV3-2,CASSQVAGPNTGELFF,TGTGCCAGCAGCCAAGTGGCGGGACCGAACACCGGGGAGCTGTTTTTT
once,NA,TRBJ2-7,TRBV5-6,CASRKLGGEQYF,TGTGCCAGTCGAAAGTTGGGGGGAGAGCAGTACTTC